A single sample gave rise to the 14 T cell receptor beta chains below, sequenced in a study of identical twins. A single record per CDR3 protein comes from TCRdb applying MiXCR to the 5' RACE reads. The sample has roughly 710,000 distinct CDR3 sequences, approximately 6% seen once; the top ten hold roughly 1.6%. Sample: naive T cells sorted from blood. All receptors come from a man between 18 and 35 years old in good health.

This clonotype was observed a handful of times. This chain links TRBV20-1 with TRBJ2-1; D is ambiguous. Germline assignment: CDR1 DFQATT and CDR2 SNEGSKA (reference sequence). The CDR3 has 15 residues. Trimming pared 0 bases from V and 0 bases from J, leaving 9 bases between. The CDR3 loop is CSARDGESSYNEQFF. DNA for the CDR3: TGCAGTGCTAGAGACGGAGAATCCTCCTACAATGAGCAGTTCTTC.

This clonotype was counted many times. This chain connects TRBV29-1 to TRBJ1-1; D is perhaps TRBD1 (6 bases). CDR3 length: 13 residues. V lost 7 bases and J lost 0, with 12 bases in between. Germline CDR1 and CDR2: SQVTM and ANQGSEA. In nucleotides, the CDR3 is TGCAGCGCCGCAGGGGTCATGAACACTGAAGCTTTCTTT. Residues: CSAAGVMNTEAFF.

This clonotype was detected ten times or more. This chain connects TRBV7-2 to TRBJ2-5; D call uncertain. The CDR3 is made up of 16 amino acids. V lost 2 bases and J lost 0, with 13 bases in between. From germline, CDR1 is SGHTA and CDR2 FQGNSA. CDR3 protein: CASSLLGSRYQETQYF. The CDR3 nucleotides read TGTGCCAGCAGCTTACTCGGATCCCGGTACCAAGAGACCCAGTACTTC.

This clonotype was recorded a few times. The V and J genes are TRBV5-1 and TRBJ2-7; TRBD1 matches at 8 bases. CDR3 length: 11 residues. The germline V gene has CDR1 SGHRS and CDR2 YFSETQ. The CDR3 region has the DNA TGCCGACCGGGGGACAGGCACGAGCAGTACGTC. Translating it yields CRPGDRHEQYV.

This clonotype showed up just a few times. This chain uses TRBV11-2 with TRBJ2-2; D is uncertain. Looked up from germline, CDR1 is SGHAT and CDR2 is FQNNGV. The germline V and J ends were trimmed by 7 bases and 6 bases, with 6 bases remaining between them. This CDR3 has 11 residues. The CDR3 sequence is CASITAGELFF. The CDR3 region has the DNA TGTGCCAGCATTACGGCCGGGGAGCTGTTTTTT.

This clonotype was seen a few times. The chain employs TRBV3-1 and TRBJ2-4; D is unclear. The CDR3 contains 12 residues. Trimming cost V 1 base and J 10 bases, with 8 bases left between them. Germline CDR1 LGHDT, CDR2 YNNKEL (reference sequence). CDR3 sequence: CASSQVEEIQYF. As DNA, the CDR3 is TGTGCCAGCAGCCAAGTTGAGGAAATTCAGTACTTC.

This clonotype appeared once. This may come from a read error, since a much larger clone is one base off. CDR3 DNA sequence: TGTTCCAGCAGCTCGGGGGTATCGAAGGCTTTCTTT. It yields the protein CSSSSGVSKAFF. The chain recombines TRBV7-9 with TRBJ1-1; perhaps TRBD1 as D (5 bases). This CDR3 comprises 12 residues. The V gene's germline CDR1 is SEHNR and CDR2 FQNEAQ (reference sequence).

The chain recombines TRBV11-2 with TRBJ2-1; D not resolved. CDR1 is SGHAT and CDR2 is FQNNGV in the germline V gene. The CDR3 contains 15 residues. Trimming pared 1 base from V and 5 bases from J, leaving 12 bases between. CDR3 sequence (DNA): TGTGCCAGCAGCTTAGTAACAGCGCGAGACAATGAGCAGTTCTTC. As protein: CASSLVTARDNEQFF.

This clonotype was counted at least ten times. The chain recombines TRBV29-1 with TRBJ2-3; TRBD2 matches at 7 bases. The CDR3 is made up of 13 amino acids. V trimming: 7 bases; J trimming: 3 bases; junction bases outside the gene matches: 7. CDR1 and CDR2 from the germline V gene are SQVTM and ANQGSEA. Written as DNA, the CDR3 is TGCAGCGCGTGCGGGGGTGGAACAGATACGCAGTATTTT. Translating gives CSACGGGTDTQYF.

This clonotype was observed many times. The rearrangement links TRBV20-1 to TRBJ2-7; D gene unclear. Germline CDR1 is DFQATT and CDR2 is SNEGSKA (reference sequence). The CDR3 sequence is 10 residues long. Trimming took off 5 bases at V and 4 bases at J, with 6 bases between the two ends. This CDR3 is CSAVVYEQYF. The CDR3 DNA reads as TGCAGTGCTGTAGTGTACGAGCAGTACTTC.

This clonotype was recorded at least ten times. The chain couples TRBV4-2 to TRBJ2-5, with D perhaps TRBD1 or TRBD2 (7 bases each). Germline lookup yields CDR1 LGHNA and CDR2 YNFKEQ. The CDR3 extends over 14 amino acids. The V gene lost 4 bases and the J gene lost 5 bases, with 14 bases spanning the gap. The CDR3 bases are TGTGCCAGCAGCCTCACAGGGGAGGGCGAGACCCAGTACTTC. Translated, it gives CASSLTGEGETQYF.

The chain combines TRBV20-1 with TRBJ2-2; TRBD2 matches at 9 bases. CDR1 DFQATT and CDR2 SNEGSKA come from the germline V gene (reference sequence). Trimming took 3 bases from V and 2 from J; bases not matched to a gene: 1. CDR3 length: 14 amino acids. The CDR3 sequence is CSARREGNTGELFF. The CDR3 nucleotides read TGCAGTGCTAGGCGGGAGGGTAACACCGGGGAGCTGTTTTTT.

This clonotype was picked up many times. The chain links TRBV10-2 to TRBJ2-7; 7 bases fit TRBD2. The germline gives CDR1 WSHSY, CDR2 SAAADI. This CDR3 comprises 14 residues. The trim removed 6 bases at V and 7 bases at J, leaving 12 bases unmatched. The CDR3 DNA is TGCGCCAGCAGGGCGGGGGTGGGTTTTGAAGAGCAGTACGTC. Residues: CASRAGVGFEEQYV.

This CDR3 reads CSARSGTVDTQYF. CDR3 sequence (DNA): TGCAGTGCTAGATCGGGGACCGTAGATACGCAGTATTTT. The V and J genes are TRBV20-1 and TRBJ2-3; D possibly matches TRBD1 or TRBD2 (5 bases each). Trimming removed 2 bases at V and 5 bases at J, with 11 bases between. The length of the CDR3 is 13 residues. Germline assignment: CDR1 DFQATT and CDR2 SNEGSKA (reference sequence).